These 31 T cell receptor beta chains were all obtained from the same sample, sequenced in a study of graft-versus-host responses after intestinal transplantation. The table came from immunoSEQ multiplex PCR; TCRdb's copy has only in-frame clones and leaves some out. The table includes 90,000 to 100,000 clones, approximately 85% detected once. Sequencing used PBMCs, obtained 255 days after intestinal transplant. These receptor sequences come from a human patient who received an intestinal transplant, so some T cells may come from the graft donor.

Written as DNA, the CDR3 is TGTGCCAGCGTTGGACAGGGCTACGAGCAGTACTTC. Translated, it gives CASVGQGYEQYF. The rearrangement links TRBV2 to TRBJ2-7, with 8 bases fitting TRBD1. The CDR3 length is 12 residues. CDR1 SNHLY and CDR2 FYNNEI come from the germline V gene. The V segment lost 8 bases and the J segment 3 bases; nucleotides outside the gene matches: 3.

The J gene is TRBJ2-3, the V gene TRBV6-4; 8 bases are a match to TRBD2. This CDR3 spans 13 amino acids. CDR1 is MRHNA and CDR2 is SNTAGT in the germline V gene. V lost 8 bases and J lost 5; bases outside the gene matches: 6. The CDR3 loop reads CASSRGEKDTQYF. CDR3 DNA sequence: TGTGCCAGCTCGCGGGGGGAAAAAGATACGCAGTATTTT.

This clone showed up just a few times. The rearrangement joins TRBV28 to TRBJ1-4; D call uncertain. V dropped 2 bases and J dropped 5 bases, with 9 bases sitting between them. This CDR3 contains 14 residues. The germline gives CDR1 MDHEN, CDR2 SYDVKM. This CDR3 is CASSLTGVNEKLFF. CDR3 bases: TGTGCCAGCAGTTTAACTGGGGTCAATGAAAAACTGTTTTTT. Variable domain in full (rest from reference TRBV28 and TRBJ1-4): DVKVTQSSRYLVKRTGEKVFLECVQDMDHENMFWYRQDPGLGLRLIYFSYDVKMKEKGDIPEGYSVSREKKERFSLILESASTNQTSMYLCASSLTGVNEKLFFGSGTQLSVL.

The chain combines TRBV7-3 with TRBJ2-1, with TRBD2 matching 7 bases. After removal of 3 bases from V and 4 bases from J, the junction contained 6 bases not matched to a gene. CDR1 is SGHTA and CDR2 is FQGTGA in the germline V gene. The CDR3 loop spans 15 amino acids. This chain's CDR3 is CASSFGLAVYNEQFF. As DNA, the CDR3 is TGTGCCAGCAGCTTTGGGCTAGCGGTATACAATGAGCAGTTCTTC. Looking up the rest from reference TRBV7-3 and TRBJ2-1 gives the full variable domain: GAGVSQTPSNKVTEKGKYVELRCDPISGHTALYWYRQSLGQGPEFLIYFQGTGAADDSGLPNDRFFAVRPEGSVSTLKIQRTERGDSAVYLCASSFGLAVYNEQFFGPGTRLTVL.

The genes are TRBV6-4 and TRBJ2-2; TRBD2 matches 8 bases. V shed 9 bases, J shed 0 bases, and the junction held 6 bases outside the gene matches. Germline V lookup: CDR1 MRHNA, CDR2 SNTAGT. The CDR3 has 15 amino acids. CDR3 in DNA: TGTGCCAGGGAGAGGCGGGGGGCGAACACCGGGGAGCTGTTTTTT. Translating it yields CARERRGANTGELFF.

On this clone: The sample carries other DNA sequences with the same CDR3. The rearrangement links TRBV5-4 to TRBJ2-1, with 9 bases that match TRBD2. The CDR3 extends over 18 amino acids. Germline CDR1 is SGHNT and CDR2 is YYREEE (reference sequence). Trimming took 0 bases from V and 2 from J; bases not matched to a gene: 9. This CDR3 is CASSLGGLAGRTYNEQFF. CDR3 nucleotides: TGTGCCAGCAGCTTGGGGGGGCTAGCGGGACGGACCTACAATGAGCAGTTCTTC.

V usage is TRBV20-1 and J usage is TRBJ2-5; no reliable D call. Germline V lookup: CDR1 DFQATT, CDR2 SNEGSKA (reference sequence). V lost 3 bases and J 5 bases, leaving 7 bases between the germline ends. The CDR3 has 11 amino acids. The CDR3 region is CSASWLETQYF. For the CDR3, the DNA is TGCAGTGCTAGTTGGCTGGAGACCCAGTACTTC.

The V and J genes are TRBV2 and TRBJ1-5; 7 bases are shared with TRBD1. V lost 3 bases and J lost 5; bases outside the gene matches: 7. The CDR3 runs to 15 residues. Germline V gene lookup returns CDR1 SNHLY and CDR2 FYNNEI. Here the CDR3 reads CASSEQKGQDQPQHF. The DNA of the CDR3 is TGTGCCAGCAGTGAGCAGAAAGGACAGGATCAGCCCCAGCATTTT.

CDR3 DNA: TGTGCCAGCAGTGTGTTCCGGGACAGCATGAACACTGAAGCTTTCTTT. Translating it yields CASSVFRDSMNTEAFF. V is TRBV6-1 and J is TRBJ1-1; 7 nucleotides match TRBD1. The CDR3 extends over 16 amino acids. V dropped 4 bases and J dropped 0; count of bases not matched to a gene: 8. From germline, CDR1 is MNHNS and CDR2 SASEGT.

V is TRBV9 and J is TRBJ2-3; D is uncertain. CDR1 is SGDLS and CDR2 is YYNGEE in the germline V gene. Trimming shortened V by 0 bases and J by 3 bases, and 8 bases separated the two germline ends. The length of the CDR3 is 14 residues. Here the CDR3 reads CASSVEGSTDTQYF. As DNA, the CDR3 is TGTGCCAGCAGCGTAGAGGGCTCGACAGATACGCAGTATTTT.

The chain links TRBV28 to TRBJ2-5; 9 bases map to TRBD1. V lost 7 bases and J lost 4; bases outside the gene matches: 4. The CDR3 sequence is 13 residues long. In germline, CDR1 is MDHEN, CDR2 SYDVKM. CDR3 nucleotides: TGTGCCAGCACCGGACAGGGGCGAGAGACCCAGTACTTC. It yields the protein CASTGQGRETQYF.

This clone was observed once. This chain links TRBV27 with TRBJ2-3; D ambiguous. V was clipped by 2 bases and J by 0 bases, with 9 bases between them. The CDR3 consists of 15 residues. In germline, CDR1 is MNHEY, CDR2 SMNVEV (reference sequence). DNA of the CDR3: TGTGCCAGCAGTTTAATGGGTTCAAGCACAGATACGCAGTATTTT. Translation gives CASSLMGSSTDTQYF.

The chain couples TRBV4-1 to TRBJ1-3, with D perhaps TRBD1 (6 bases). The V gene lost 1 base and the J gene lost 4 bases, with 20 bases spanning the gap. The germline V gene has CDR1 MGHRA and CDR2 YSYEKL. The CDR3 has 18 residues. In nucleotides, the CDR3 is TGCGCCAGCAGCCAAGTCGCACAGAACAGGGAGAAAGGAAACACCATATATTTT. Its translation: CASSQVAQNREKGNTIYF.

This chain joins TRBV7-3 and TRBJ2-3, with D perhaps matching TRBD1 (6 bases). The V gene's germline CDR1 is SGHTA and CDR2 FQGTGA. This CDR3 is built from 16 residues. V gave up 1 base and J gave up 6 bases, with 17 bases separating them. Written as DNA, the CDR3 is TGTGCCAGCAGCTTAAATGGGGGCTACCAAGGGGATACGCAGTATTTT. Encoded protein: CASSLNGGYQGDTQYF.

This clone was recorded only once. V and J are TRBV2 and TRBJ2-7; TRBD1 matches at 7 bases. The germline CDR1 and CDR2 sequences are SNHLY and FYNNEI. V shed 7 bases and J 2 bases; nucleotides not matched to a gene: 5. This CDR3 has 13 amino acids. The DNA for the CDR3 is TGTGCCAGCACCAAACAGGGGACCTACGAGCAGTACGTC. Residues: CASTKQGTYEQYV.

A few counts support this clone. The chain carries TRBV6-4 and TRBJ2-3, with no clear D. V gave up 0 bases and J gave up 0 bases, with 7 bases separating them. The CDR3 covers 15 residues. CDR1 is MRHNA and CDR2 is SNTAGT in the germline V gene. Written as DNA, the CDR3 is TGTGCCAGCAGTGACTCGGTTGGCAGCACAGATACGCAGTATTTT. This sequence encodes CASSDSVGSTDTQYF.

This sequence joins TRBV28 and TRBJ2-6; D gene ambiguous. The V gene lost 7 bases and the J gene lost 0 bases, with 10 bases spanning the gap. CDR1 is MDHEN, CDR2 SYDVKM, per germline. The CDR3 has 15 amino acids. Here the CDR3 reads CASTSPGSGANVLTF. In nucleotides, the CDR3 is TGTGCCAGCACCTCTCCCGGCTCTGGGGCCAACGTCCTGACTTTC.

This clone was recorded once. The chain joins TRBV4-1 to TRBJ2-1; TRBD2 matches at 15 bases. Per germline, CDR1 MGHRA and CDR2 YSYEKL. This CDR3 has 15 residues. With V trimmed by 5 bases and J by 9 bases, 5 bases remained unmatched. The CDR3 DNA reads TGCGCCAGCAGCGCGGGACTAGCGGGAGGCTTTGAGCAGTTCTTC. This encodes CASSAGLAGGFEQFF.

The chain is built from TRBV9 and TRBJ1-1; 9 nucleotides match TRBD1. Germline assignment: CDR1 SGDLS and CDR2 YYNGEE. The CDR3 runs to 16 residues. The trim removed 3 bases at V and 5 bases at J, leaving 11 bases unmatched. CDR3: CASSARRQGEATEAFF. DNA for the CDR3: TGTGCCAGCAGCGCTCGTAGACAGGGGGAAGCGACTGAAGCTTTCTTT.

V usage is TRBV7-9 and J usage is TRBJ2-5, with TRBD1 identical over 8 bases. The CDR3 runs to 16 residues. The J segment lost 5 bases and the V segment lost 5 bases, leaving 13 bases of the junction unmatched. Germline values: CDR1 SEHNR, CDR2 FQNEAQ (reference sequence). The CDR3 reads CASSNLPRGRMETQYF. DNA for the CDR3: TGTGCCAGCAGCAACCTCCCCAGGGGGCGGATGGAGACCCAGTACTTC.

This clone occurred once. This chain connects TRBV10-3 to TRBJ2-2, with 7 nucleotides matching TRBD2. Germline trimming cut 2 bases from V and 5 bases from J; bases unmatched to any gene: 2. CDR1 is ENHRY and CDR2 is SYGVKD in the germline V gene. This CDR3 is 14 amino acids long. The CDR3 reads CAISEAGETGELFF. For the CDR3, the DNA is TGTGCCATCAGTGAGGCGGGAGAGACCGGGGAGCTGTTTTTT.

The chain combines TRBV7-2 with TRBJ2-1; possibly TRBD1 or TRBD2 for D (6 bases each). Trimming left V 1 base short and J 0 bases short, with 13 bases between. Per germline, CDR1 SGHTA and CDR2 FQGNSA. The CDR3 runs 17 residues. The CDR3 is CASSLVTGASSYNEQFF. The CDR3 DNA is TGTGCCAGCAGCTTAGTTACGGGGGCGAGCTCCTACAATGAGCAGTTCTTC.

The chain combines TRBV5-1 with TRBJ1-2; D is perhaps TRBD1 (5 bases). With 4 bases removed from V and 4 bases from J, the gap between germline ends came to 20 bases. CDR1 SGHRS and CDR2 YFSETQ come from the germline V gene. There are 16 residues in the CDR3. CDR3 residues: CASSPGVPGYSYGYTF. Written as DNA, the CDR3 is TGCGCCAGCAGCCCGGGGGTCCCAGGGTACAGCTATGGCTACACCTTC.

The rearrangement joins TRBV5-1 to TRBJ2-7; D unresolved. Deletions cut 2 bases from V and 6 bases from J, with 12 bases between. The CDR3 extends over 13 amino acids. Germline V CDR1 and CDR2: SGHRS, YFSETQ. The CDR3 DNA follows: TGCGCCAGCAGCTTAGCCCCGACCGGCGAGCAGTACGTC. This codes for CASSLAPTGEQYV.

The V call is TRBV20-1, the J call TRBJ1-1, with D hard to call. Trimming stripped 6 bases from V and 4 bases from J, with 9 bases between. Per the germline V gene, CDR1 is DFQATT and CDR2 is SNEGSKA (reference sequence). The CDR3 loop spans 11 amino acids. The CDR3 nucleotides read TGCAGTGCCCAAGGGATCACTGAAGCTTTCTTT. This gives the protein CSAQGITEAFF.

The rearrangement uses TRBV6-1 and TRBJ2-3, with TRBD2 matching 8 bases. V trimming: 7 bases; J trimming: 4 bases; junction bases outside the gene matches: 10. There are 15 residues in the CDR3. Per the germline V gene, CDR1 is MNHNS and CDR2 is SASEGT. In DNA form, the CDR3 reads TGTGCCAGCATGGTAGCGGGATCTGGGTCAGATACGCAGTATTTT. This sequence encodes CASMVAGSGSDTQYF.

Only one count was recorded for this clone. The chain uses TRBV4-2 and TRBJ1-1; D unresolved. CDR1 and CDR2 from the germline V gene are LGHNA and YNFKEQ. Trimming removed 1 base from V and 3 bases from J, with 15 bases in between. The CDR3 sequence is 16 residues long. CDR3: CASSQVYEGKDTEAFF. For the CDR3, the DNA is TGTGCCAGCAGCCAAGTATATGAAGGGAAGGACACTGAAGCTTTCTTT.

The chain uses TRBV15 and TRBJ2-7; TRBD1 might be the D (5 bases). The CDR3 is made up of 18 amino acids. V was trimmed by 0 bases and J by 6 bases, leaving 24 bases between them. Germline values: CDR1 LNHNV, CDR2 YYDKDF (reference sequence). The CDR3, as DNA: TGTGCCACCAGCAGAGATTGGTCAGGGTCGTTGGACCTTGGCGAGCAGTACGTC. This codes for CATSRDWSGSLDLGEQYV.

The chain uses TRBV11-2 and TRBJ1-5, with no clear D. V was clipped by 2 bases and J by 2 bases, with 10 bases between them. CDR3 length: 15 residues. Germline V gene data show CDR1 as SGHAT and CDR2 as FQNNGV. CDR3 DNA sequence: TGTGCCAGCAGCTTAACGACTGAAGGCAATCAGCCCCAGCATTTT. Amino acids: CASSLTTEGNQPQHF.

The rearrangement joins TRBV28 to TRBJ2-3, with D possibly matching TRBD1 (6 bases). CDR1 and CDR2 (germline): MDHEN, SYDVKM. CDR3 length: 14 amino acids. Deletions cut 6 bases from V and 1 base from J, with 11 bases between. The CDR3, as DNA: TGTGCCAGCAGGACAGGAGGACGCACAGATACGCAGTATTTT. Amino acid sequence: CASRTGGRTDTQYF.

The chain carries TRBV12-5 and TRBJ1-1; D is ambiguous. From germline, CDR1 is LGHNT and CDR2 FRNRAP. Trimming cost V 1 base and J 4 bases, with 4 bases left between them. This CDR3 region has 12 residues. In DNA form, the CDR3 reads TGTGCTAGTGGTTTGGGGGGCACTGAAGCTTTCTTT. As protein: CASGLGGTEAFF.